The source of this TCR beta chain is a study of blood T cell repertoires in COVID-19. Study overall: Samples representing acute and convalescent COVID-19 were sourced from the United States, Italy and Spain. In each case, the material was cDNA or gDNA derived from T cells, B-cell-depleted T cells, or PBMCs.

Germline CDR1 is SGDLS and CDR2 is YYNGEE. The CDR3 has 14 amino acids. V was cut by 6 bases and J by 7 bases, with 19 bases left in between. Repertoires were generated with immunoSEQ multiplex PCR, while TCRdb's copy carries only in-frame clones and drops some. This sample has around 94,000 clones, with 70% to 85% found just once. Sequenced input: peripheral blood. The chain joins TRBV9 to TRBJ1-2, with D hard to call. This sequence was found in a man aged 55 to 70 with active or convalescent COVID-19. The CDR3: CASTRRQATGGYTF. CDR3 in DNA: TGTGCCAGCACACGGAGGCAGGCAACGGGTGGCTACACCTTC.